This T cell receptor (beta chain) was sequenced for a study of OX40 agonist ivuxolimab in advanced cancers. Study results and caveats: Some of the nonresponding patients also showed low levels of normalized T-cell clonal expansion. By week 6 at 0.1 to 3.0 mg/kg, blood CD4+ and CD8+ T cells had expanded clonally. Expanded peripheral T cells had an undetermined antigen specificity.

Sequencing used immunoSEQ multiplex PCR; TCRdb keeps in-frame clones, though not all of them. Of more than 45,000 clones in the sample, about 93% are singletons; the top ten hold 6.7%. In regard to this clone: Its cognate antigen is unknown.

Enrollment shut out patients with autoimmune disease history or systemic immunosuppression. Here the sequenced sample was CD4+ or CD8+ T cells sorted from blood, taken in a trial of the OX40 agonist ivuxolimab. The sequence was obtained from an adult with an advanced solid tumor such as melanoma, head and neck, liver or kidney cancer.

This chain's CDR3 is CASSGELGGYTF. The CDR3, as DNA: TGCGCCAGCAGCGGGGAACTGGGTGGCTACACCTTC. J is TRBJ1-2 and V is TRBV5-1; D not certain. The CDR3 contains 12 residues. Trimming shortened V by 4 bases and J by 7 bases, and 11 bases separated the two germline ends. Germline V lookup: CDR1 SGHRS, CDR2 YFSETQ.